These T cell receptor beta chains were read from a single sample in a study of vaccination effects on CD4 cells after COVID-19. Only in-frame clones appear in the TCRdb table, and some are missing; sequencing was by immunoSEQ multiplex PCR. The profile shows about 80,000 clones, roughly 80% of them singletons. Antigen specificity for these receptors is unknown. The source material was CD4+ T cells from PBMCs cultured with HCoV-OC43 spike peptides, sampled after COVID-19 vaccination. These receptors originate from a human donor who received a COVID-19 vaccine. Each CDR3 is given with its conserved first and last residue. D genes are given only for firm matches. Part of the rows lack a size; the others show once, few, many or a class for expanded clones.

>16|.|TRBD2|TRBJ2-2|TRBV7-8
TGTGCCAGCAGCAACCCTAGCGGGGGAATGGCCGGGGAGCTGTTTTTT
CASSNPSGGMAGELFF
>13|once|.|TRBJ1-6|TRBV6-2/TRBV6-3
TGTGCCAGCAGTTACCCCGGAAGGCCACCCCTCCACTTT
CASSYPGRPPLHF
>14|.|.|TRBJ2-2|TRBV2
TGTGCCAGCAGTGACCCCCCGCCCGGGGGGGAGCTGTTTTTT
CASSDPPPGGELFF
>16|.|TRBD2|TRBJ2-1|TRBV7-8
TGTGCCAGCAGCTTCGGGGGGAGGGAGCTGGGCAATGAGCAGTTCTTC
CASSFGGRELGNEQFF
>13|.|.|TRBJ1-1|TRBV19
TGTGCCAGTAGGGACTCCGGAACCACTGAAGCTTTCTTT
CASRDSGTTEAFF
>17|once|TRBD2|TRBJ2-3|TRBV3-1/TRBV3-2
TGTGCCAGCAGCCAAACCCTAGCGGGGCCCGTCACAGATACGCAGTATTTT
CASSQTLAGPVTDTQYF
>16|few|TRBD1|TRBJ1-5|TRBV19
TGTGCCAGTAGTGGAGGGACAGGGTTTAGCAATCAGCCCCAGCATTTT
CASSGGTGFSNQPQHF
>16|.|.|TRBJ2-2|TRBV4-1
TGCGCCAGCAGCCAAGGGAGGGGCATGGTCACCGGGGAGCTGTTTTTT
CASSQGRGMVTGELFF
>13|few|.|TRBJ1-2|TRBV20-1
TGCAGTGCTAGTGTCCAAGCAAACTATGGCTACACCTTC
CSASVQANYGYTF
>15|.|.|TRBJ2-1|TRBV4-3
TGCGCCAGCAGCCAAGTAGGGGACCTAAACAATGAGCAGTTCTTC
CASSQVGDLNNEQFF
>12|once|.|TRBJ2-1|TRBV6-5
TGTGCCAGCGGGGCCCGGGCCGATGAGCAGTTCTTC
CASGARADEQFF
>16|few|.|TRBJ2-2|TRBV19
TGTGCCAGCCAACGCTTCGGGACGGGGAACACCGGGGAGCTGTTTTTT
CASQRFGTGNTGELFF
>16|few|.|TRBJ2-1|TRBV5-1
TGCGCCAGCAGCTTGGTAGGGCAGGACTCCTACAATGAGCAGTTCTTC
CASSLVGQDSYNEQFF
>14|.|.|TRBJ1-6|TRBV6-5
TGTGCCAGCAGTCTAGAGGGAAACGATTCACCCCTCCACTTT
CASSLEGNDSPLHF
>17|.|TRBD2|TRBJ2-3|TRBV7-9
TGTGCCAGCAGCTTCTATCGGACTAGCGGGGGGGTAGATACGCAGTATTTT
CASSFYRTSGGVDTQYF
>16|.|.|TRBJ2-6|TRBV19
TGTGCCAGTAGTCGGGAGCTGTCCTCAGGGGCCAACGTCCTGACTTTC
CASSRELSSGANVLTF